This is a list of T cell receptor beta chains from one sample in a study of blood T cell repertoires in COVID-19. The assay was immunoSEQ multiplex PCR, and TCRdb's table has in-frame clones only and misses some. The table records 30,000 to 40,000 clones, about 74% of them present only once. What was sequenced was peripheral blood. The receptors here all came from a man in his 70s with COVID-19, enrolled during active disease. CDR3s include the opening cysteine and the closing phenylalanine or tryptophan. D genes are given only for firm matches. The listing skips clone size in some rows; elsewhere it reads once, few, many or a size class.

d_call: -; j_call: TRBJ1-6; clone_size: -; v_call: TRBV27; cdr3_aa: CASRTLQGSNSPLHF; cdr3_nt: TGTGCCAGCAGAACTCTACAGGGTAGCAATTCACCCCTCCACTTT
d_call: TRBD1; j_call: TRBJ1-5; clone_size: -; v_call: TRBV7-2; cdr3_aa: CASSLWDSAGNQPQHF; cdr3_nt: TGTGCCAGCAGCTTATGGGACAGCGCGGGTAATCAGCCCCAGCATTTT
d_call: TRBD1; j_call: TRBJ1-5; clone_size: -; v_call: TRBV5-6; cdr3_aa: CASSVQGAHQPQHF; cdr3_nt: TGTGCCAGCAGCGTACAGGGGGCGCATCAGCCCCAGCATTTT
d_call: -; j_call: TRBJ1-2; clone_size: -; v_call: TRBV6-5; cdr3_aa: CASSRRAYGYTF; cdr3_nt: TGTGCCAGCAGTCGGAGGGCCTATGGCTACACCTTC
d_call: -; j_call: TRBJ1-1; clone_size: -; v_call: TRBV11-2; cdr3_aa: CASSPLRNTEAFF; cdr3_nt: TGTGCCAGCAGCCCCTTGAGGAACACTGAAGCTTTCTTT
d_call: -; j_call: TRBJ1-1; clone_size: -; v_call: TRBV6-4; cdr3_aa: CASSDGGARDGRMNTEAFF; cdr3_nt: TGTGCCAGCAGTGACGGGGGGGCCCGGGACGGCAGAATGAACACTGAAGCTTTCTTT
d_call: -; j_call: TRBJ1-1; clone_size: few; v_call: TRBV15; cdr3_aa: CATSRGGRVGFF; cdr3_nt: TGTGCCACCAGCAGAGGGGGCAGGGTCGGCTTCTTT
d_call: TRBD2; j_call: TRBJ2-1; clone_size: -; v_call: TRBV6-6; cdr3_aa: CASRLAGGNEQFF; cdr3_nt: TGTGCCAGCAGACTAGCGGGGGGCAATGAGCAGTTCTTC
d_call: -; j_call: TRBJ2-7; clone_size: -; v_call: TRBV21-1; cdr3_aa: CASSKEGQGTYEQYF; cdr3_nt: TGTGCCAGCAGCAAAGAGGGACAGGGGACCTACGAGCAGTACTTC
d_call: -; j_call: TRBJ1-1; clone_size: -; v_call: TRBV29-1; cdr3_aa: CSSHVGAMNTEAFF; cdr3_nt: TGCAGCTCCCACGTTGGGGCAATGAACACTGAAGCTTTCTTT
d_call: -; j_call: TRBJ1-1; clone_size: -; v_call: TRBV29-1; cdr3_aa: CSGTQAGNTEAFF; cdr3_nt: TGCAGCGGAACCCAGGCGGGCAACACTGAAGCTTTCTTT
d_call: -; j_call: TRBJ2-2; clone_size: -; v_call: TRBV2; cdr3_aa: CARAEENTGELFF; cdr3_nt: TGTGCCAGGGCGGAGGAAAACACCGGGGAGCTGTTTTTT
d_call: TRBD1; j_call: TRBJ1-5; clone_size: -; v_call: TRBV28; cdr3_aa: CASSLGQGRQPQHF; cdr3_nt: TGTGCCAGCAGTTTAGGACAGGGGCGGCAGCCCCAGCATTTT
d_call: TRBD1; j_call: TRBJ1-3; clone_size: -; v_call: TRBV30; cdr3_aa: CACPGQKGNTIYF; cdr3_nt: TGTGCCTGTCCGGGACAGAAAGGAAACACCATATATTTT
d_call: -; j_call: TRBJ2-3; clone_size: -; v_call: TRBV28; cdr3_aa: CASQGRLTQYF; cdr3_nt: TGTGCCAGCCAGGGTCGACTTACGCAGTATTTT
d_call: -; j_call: TRBJ1-5; clone_size: -; v_call: TRBV11-2; cdr3_aa: CASSLGGGSNQPQHF; cdr3_nt: TGTGCCAGCAGCTTAGGAGGGGGTAGCAATCAGCCCCAGCATTTT
d_call: -; j_call: TRBJ2-7; clone_size: once; v_call: TRBV5-5; cdr3_aa: CASSLVTEIYEQYF; cdr3_nt: TGTGCCAGCAGCTTGGTGACAGAAATCTACGAGCAGTACTTC
d_call: -; j_call: TRBJ1-5; clone_size: -; v_call: TRBV30; cdr3_aa: CAWSVQAENQPQHF; cdr3_nt: TGTGCCTGGAGTGTACAGGCCGAAAATCAGCCCCAGCATTTT
d_call: -; j_call: TRBJ2-3; clone_size: -; v_call: TRBV6-2/TRBV6-3; cdr3_aa: CASSYSGREADTQYF; cdr3_nt: TGTGCCAGCAGTTACTCGGGCAGGGAGGCAGATACGCAGTATTTT
d_call: -; j_call: TRBJ2-7; clone_size: many; v_call: TRBV12-5; cdr3_aa: CASGLRDFYEQYF; cdr3_nt: TGTGCTAGTGGTTTGCGGGATTTCTACGAGCAGTACTTC
d_call: -; j_call: TRBJ1-2; clone_size: -; v_call: TRBV2; cdr3_aa: CASSEAGRAYTF; cdr3_nt: TGTGCCAGCAGTGAAGCGGGCAGGGCTTACACCTTC
d_call: TRBD2; j_call: TRBJ2-7; clone_size: few; v_call: TRBV5-5; cdr3_aa: CASSLWGGGPLYEQYF; cdr3_nt: TGTGCCAGCAGCTTGTGGGGGGGAGGGCCCCTCTACGAGCAGTACTTC
d_call: TRBD1; j_call: TRBJ1-5; clone_size: -; v_call: TRBV29-1; cdr3_aa: CSYGQGTNQPQHF; cdr3_nt: TGCAGTTACGGACAGGGCACGAATCAGCCCCAGCATTTT
d_call: -; j_call: TRBJ1-3; clone_size: -; v_call: TRBV3-1/TRBV3-2; cdr3_aa: CASSQDFTSGNTIYF; cdr3_nt: TGTGCCAGCAGCCAAGATTTTACTTCTGGAAACACCATATATTTT
d_call: -; j_call: TRBJ1-2; clone_size: few; v_call: TRBV13; cdr3_aa: CASGAGANYGYTF; cdr3_nt: TGTGCCAGCGGGGCGGGAGCTAACTATGGCTACACCTTC
d_call: -; j_call: TRBJ1-5; clone_size: -; v_call: TRBV27; cdr3_aa: CASSLDWSQPQHF; cdr3_nt: TGTGCCAGCAGTTTAGACTGGTCTCAGCCCCAGCATTTT
d_call: TRBD2; j_call: TRBJ2-1; clone_size: -; v_call: TRBV27; cdr3_aa: CASSLSSVASGRAKSSYNEQFF; cdr3_nt: TGTGCCAGCAGTTTAAGTTCGGTCGCTAGCGGGAGGGCCAAGAGCTCCTACAATGAGCAGTTCTTC
d_call: TRBD2; j_call: TRBJ2-5; clone_size: -; v_call: TRBV4-3; cdr3_aa: CASSHGNLAEETQYF; cdr3_nt: TGCGCCAGCAGCCATGGAAATCTAGCGGAAGAGACCCAGTACTTC
d_call: -; j_call: TRBJ2-7; clone_size: once; v_call: TRBV6-2/TRBV6-3; cdr3_aa: CASSPGTGPYEQYF; cdr3_nt: TGTGCCAGCAGTCCCGGGACTGGGCCCTACGAGCAGTACTTC
d_call: TRBD1; j_call: TRBJ1-2; clone_size: -; v_call: TRBV6-5; cdr3_aa: CASSYRDRPDYGYTF; cdr3_nt: TGTGCCAGCAGTTATCGGGACAGACCAGACTATGGCTACACCTTC
d_call: -; j_call: TRBJ2-6; clone_size: -; v_call: TRBV24-1; cdr3_aa: CATSATGSGANVLTF; cdr3_nt: TGTGCCACCAGTGCCACAGGGTCTGGGGCCAACGTCCTGACTTTC
d_call: TRBD1; j_call: TRBJ2-5; clone_size: -; v_call: TRBV24-1; cdr3_aa: CATGDSQETQYF; cdr3_nt: TGTGCCACCGGGGACAGCCAAGAGACCCAGTACTTC
d_call: -; j_call: TRBJ2-1; clone_size: -; v_call: TRBV29-1; cdr3_aa: CSVVSANSNEQFF; cdr3_nt: TGCAGCGTTGTTTCCGCCAACTCAAATGAGCAGTTCTTC
d_call: TRBD2; j_call: TRBJ2-2; clone_size: -; v_call: TRBV29-1; cdr3_aa: CSVDGGGSSNTGELFF; cdr3_nt: TGCAGCGTTGATGGCGGGGGGAGTTCGAACACCGGGGAGCTGTTTTTT
d_call: -; j_call: TRBJ2-3; clone_size: once; v_call: TRBV6-5; cdr3_aa: CASSYRGFTSTDTQYF; cdr3_nt: TGTGCCAGCAGTTACAGAGGGTTTACCAGCACAGATACGCAGTATTTT
d_call: -; j_call: TRBJ2-7; clone_size: -; v_call: TRBV12-3/TRBV12-4; cdr3_aa: CASSSHPLVAQYF; cdr3_nt: TGTGCCAGCAGTTCCCACCCCTTGGTGGCGCAGTACTTC
d_call: -; j_call: TRBJ1-3; clone_size: -; v_call: TRBV29-1; cdr3_aa: CSVDWRDSGNTIYF; cdr3_nt: TGCAGCGTTGATTGGAGAGACTCTGGAAACACCATATATTTT
d_call: -; j_call: TRBJ1-2; clone_size: -; v_call: TRBV3-1/TRBV3-2; cdr3_aa: CASSLTDTYVGYTF; cdr3_nt: TGTGCCAGCAGCCTTACGGACACATATGTTGGCTACACCTTC
d_call: -; j_call: TRBJ2-7; clone_size: -; v_call: TRBV12-3/TRBV12-4; cdr3_aa: CASRETPGAQYF; cdr3_nt: TGTGCCAGCAGAGAAACCCCAGGGGCCCAGTACTTC
d_call: TRBD1; j_call: TRBJ1-3; clone_size: -; v_call: TRBV14; cdr3_aa: CASSPIGDRGQTGNTIYF; cdr3_nt: TGTGCCAGCAGCCCCATCGGAGACAGGGGGCAGACTGGAAACACCATATATTTT
d_call: -; j_call: TRBJ1-2; clone_size: once; v_call: TRBV27; cdr3_aa: CASSLTGNYGYTF; cdr3_nt: TGTGCCAGCAGCCTGACCGGGAACTATGGCTACACCTTC
d_call: TRBD1; j_call: TRBJ1-2; clone_size: once; v_call: TRBV6-6; cdr3_aa: CASSYGDRGFIHGCTF; cdr3_nt: TGTGCCAGCAGTTACGGGGACAGGGGATTCATTCATGGCTGCACCTTC
d_call: -; j_call: TRBJ2-7; clone_size: -; v_call: TRBV5-1; cdr3_aa: CASSLKLSPYEQYF; cdr3_nt: TGCGCCAGCAGCTTGAAACTATCTCCCTACGAGCAGTACTTC
d_call: -; j_call: TRBJ2-7; clone_size: -; v_call: TRBV12-3/TRBV12-4; cdr3_aa: CASGTPYEQYF; cdr3_nt: TGTGCCAGCGGGACTCCCTACGAGCAGTACTTC
d_call: TRBD1; j_call: TRBJ1-2; clone_size: -; v_call: TRBV6-1; cdr3_aa: CASTDLRDRNFRGYTF; cdr3_nt: TGTGCCAGCACTGACCTCCGGGACAGAAATTTCCGGGGCTACACCTTC
d_call: TRBD1; j_call: TRBJ2-7; clone_size: -; v_call: TRBV5-6; cdr3_aa: CASSPRTGGAYEQYF; cdr3_nt: TGTGCCAGCAGCCCCAGGACAGGGGGTGCCTACGAGCAGTACTTC
d_call: TRBD1; j_call: TRBJ2-2; clone_size: -; v_call: TRBV6-6; cdr3_aa: CASSYPTGGKAGELFF; cdr3_nt: TGTGCCAGCAGTTACCCGACAGGGGGTAAGGCCGGGGAGCTGTTTTTT
d_call: -; j_call: TRBJ1-1; clone_size: few; v_call: TRBV27; cdr3_aa: CASRLIGGTEAFF; cdr3_nt: TGTGCCAGCCGACTGATCGGGGGCACTGAAGCTTTCTTT
d_call: -; j_call: TRBJ1-3; clone_size: -; v_call: TRBV5-8; cdr3_aa: CASSLFIQAISGNTIYF; cdr3_nt: TGTGCCAGCAGCTTGTTTATACAGGCTATCTCTGGAAACACCATATATTTT
d_call: -; j_call: TRBJ2-3; clone_size: -; v_call: TRBV28; cdr3_aa: CASREGTTDTQYF; cdr3_nt: TGTGCCAGCAGGGAGGGCACCACAGATACGCAGTATTTT
d_call: TRBD1; j_call: TRBJ2-3; clone_size: -; v_call: TRBV11-2; cdr3_aa: CASSHGDRVADTQYF; cdr3_nt: TGTGCCAGCAGCCATGGGGACAGGGTGGCAGATACGCAGTATTTT
d_call: -; j_call: TRBJ1-1; clone_size: few; v_call: TRBV6-5; cdr3_aa: CASRQNPGTEAFF; cdr3_nt: TGTGCCAGCAGGCAGAACCCGGGAACTGAAGCTTTCTTT
d_call: -; j_call: TRBJ2-1; clone_size: -; v_call: TRBV29-1; cdr3_aa: CSVAQISYNEQFF; cdr3_nt: TGCAGCGTTGCACAGATCTCCTACAATGAGCAGTTCTTC
d_call: -; j_call: TRBJ2-3; clone_size: -; v_call: TRBV29-1; cdr3_aa: CSVQAGSDTQYF; cdr3_nt: TGCAGCGTCCAGGCAGGGTCAGATACGCAGTATTTT
d_call: -; j_call: TRBJ2-7; clone_size: -; v_call: TRBV6-2/TRBV6-3; cdr3_aa: CASSYSIGGQSYEQYF; cdr3_nt: TGTGCCAGCAGTTACTCGATAGGCGGACAGTCCTACGAGCAGTACTTC
d_call: TRBD1; j_call: TRBJ1-5; clone_size: -; v_call: TRBV6-5; cdr3_aa: CASSPTGGVNQPQHF; cdr3_nt: TGTGCCAGCAGTCCGACAGGGGGGGTTAATCAGCCCCAGCATTTT
d_call: -; j_call: TRBJ2-7; clone_size: -; v_call: TRBV7-8; cdr3_aa: CASSPRAGSGGIEQYF; cdr3_nt: TGTGCCAGCAGCCCTAGGGCTGGTTCAGGAGGTATCGAGCAGTACTTC
d_call: -; j_call: TRBJ2-7; clone_size: -; v_call: TRBV5-6; cdr3_aa: CASSRSGLIREQYF; cdr3_nt: TGTGCCAGCAGCAGAAGCGGTCTGATCCGGGAGCAGTACTTC
d_call: -; j_call: TRBJ2-5; clone_size: -; v_call: TRBV4-1; cdr3_aa: CASSQDGGAFETQYF; cdr3_nt: TGCGCCAGCAGCCAAGATGGGGGGGCTTTTGAGACCCAGTACTTC